The entry below describes one T cell receptor beta chain. The authors' processing: Quantification of nucleated cells was approximated via reference gene primer amplification. The protocol was immunoSEQ multiplex PCR, while the TCRdb copy is restricted to in-frame clones and leaves out a portion. Clone size and the V and J calls come from that table; the DNA yielded D and trimming. The sample holds tens of thousands of clones, about 91% seen once. The sample belongs to a study of blood T cell repertoires in COVID-19. The sequencing input was peripheral blood. The TCR comes from a woman in her sixties or seventies with active COVID-19.

CDR3: CAWSVRLLGGNTEAFF. CDR3 nucleotides: TGTGCCTGGAGTGTGCGTCTTTTGGGGGGGAACACTGAAGCTTTCTTT. This rearrangement joins TRBV30 to TRBJ1-1, with a possible D match to TRBD1 (5 bases). V dropped 0 bases and J dropped 1 base, with 15 bases sitting between them. Germline assignment: CDR1 GTSNPN and CDR2 SVGIG (reference sequence). The CDR3 runs 16 residues.